The clone carrying this T cell receptor beta chain was observed a few times. Its cognate antigen is unknown. This sample was included in a study of identical twins. Broader study findings: The study found that models underestimated out-of-frame TCR alpha sharing in monozygotic twins. Insertions were reduced in abundant cord blood beta clonotypes but not in memory repertoires. Invariant MAIT and iNKT cells are populations that could partly confound zero-insertion analyses.

Template switching added a universal primer site; cDNA carried unique molecular identifiers. MiXCR, run by TCRdb on the 5' RACE reads, gives a single entry per CDR3 protein. The sample includes 690,000 or so distinct CDR3 sequences, approximately 9% of them seen just once. The V and J ends lost 0 bases and 3 bases respectively, with 10 bases between them. The germline V gene encodes CDR1 SGDLS and CDR2 YYNGEE. This CDR3 is built from 15 residues. These data also featured in a second study, about yellow fever vaccine responses in identical twins.

Source material: PBMCs. The chain joins TRBV9 to TRBJ2-1; D call uncertain. This receptor was identified in a woman younger than 30 in good health. Here the CDR3 DNA reads TGTGCCAGCAGCGTAGAGGTAGGGAACTACAATGAGCAGTTCTTC. It specifies CASSVEVGNYNEQFF. Full variable domain (outside the CDR3, taken from reference TRBV9 and TRBJ2-1): DSGVTQTPKHLITATGQRVTLRCSPRSGDLSVYWYQQSLDQGLQFLIQYYNGEERAKGNILERFSAQQFPDLHSELNLSSLELGDSALYFCASSVEVGNYNEQFFGPGTRLTVL.